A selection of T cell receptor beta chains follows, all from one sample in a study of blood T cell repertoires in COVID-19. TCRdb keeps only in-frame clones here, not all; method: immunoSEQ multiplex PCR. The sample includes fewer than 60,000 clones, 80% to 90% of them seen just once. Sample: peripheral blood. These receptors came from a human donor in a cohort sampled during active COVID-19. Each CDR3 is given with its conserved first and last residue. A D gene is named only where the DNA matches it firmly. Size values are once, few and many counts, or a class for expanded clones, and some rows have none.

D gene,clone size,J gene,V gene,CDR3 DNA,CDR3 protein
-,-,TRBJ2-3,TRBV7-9,TGTGCCAGCAGCTTAGTTCACCGACAGATTGGCCCCTCTACTTTT,CASSLVHRQIGPSTF
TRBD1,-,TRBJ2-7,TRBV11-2,TGTGCCAGCAGCTTAGAAGGGACAGAGAGGGAGCAGTACTTC,CASSLEGTEREQYF
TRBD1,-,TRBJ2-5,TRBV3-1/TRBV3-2,TGTGCCAGCAGCCTTAGGACAGGTCCCCAAGAGACCCAGTACTTC,CASSLRTGPQETQYF
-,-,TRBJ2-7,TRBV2,TGTGCCAGCAGTGAACAGTGGTCTAGCTCCTACGAGCAGTACTTC,CASSEQWSSSYEQYF
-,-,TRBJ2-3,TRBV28,TGTGCCAGCACCTCCTCACGCAGGGTGGTAGATACGCAGTATTTT,CASTSSRRVVDTQYF
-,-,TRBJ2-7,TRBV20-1,TGCAGTGCCGGGGCCTACGAGCAGTACTTC,CSAGAYEQYF
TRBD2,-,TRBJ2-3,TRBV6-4,TGTGCCAGCAGTGCTGCGGGGGGGCCATCAGATACGCAGTATTTT,CASSAAGGPSDTQYF
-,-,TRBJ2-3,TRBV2,TGTGCCAGCTCCGGGGGGCAGACCTTCACAGATACGCAGTATTTT,CASSGGQTFTDTQYF
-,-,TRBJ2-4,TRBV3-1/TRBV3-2,TGTGCCAGCAGCCAAGATTGGAGGATTGCTACTCCATTAGCCAAAAACATTCAGTACTTC,CASSQDWRIATPLAKNIQYF
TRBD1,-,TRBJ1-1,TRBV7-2,TGTGCCAGCAGCTTCACCGGGACAGGGTTAGTGGCTTTCTTT,CASSFTGTGLVAFF
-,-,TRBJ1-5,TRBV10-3,TGTGCCCACCGACAGACCAGCAATCAGCCCCAGCATTTT,CAHRQTSNQPQHF
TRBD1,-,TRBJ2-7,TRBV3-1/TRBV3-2,TGTGCCAGCAGCCAAGAGCGAGGACAGGGGGCGAGTGAGCAGTACTTC,CASSQERGQGASEQYF
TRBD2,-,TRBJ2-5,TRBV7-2,TGTGCCAGCAGCATAGATCAACGACTAGCGGAGACCCAGTACTTC,CASSIDQRLAETQYF
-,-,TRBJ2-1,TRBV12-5,TGTGCTAGTGGCCGGGGGACAGACCAGTTCTTC,CASGRGTDQFF
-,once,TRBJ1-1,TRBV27,TGTGCCAGCAGTTCCTACAGGGTCAAGAACACTGAAGCTTTCTTT,CASSSYRVKNTEAFF
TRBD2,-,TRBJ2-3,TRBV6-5,TGTGCCAGCAGTCGACTAGCGGGGTCTCGGGATACGCAGTATTTT,CASSRLAGSRDTQYF
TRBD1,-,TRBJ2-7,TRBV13,TGTGCCAGCAGCTTCCAGACAGGGACCTTCTACGAGCAGTACTTC,CASSFQTGTFYEQYF
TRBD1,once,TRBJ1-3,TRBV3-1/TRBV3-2,TGTGCCAGCAGCCTCCGGACAGGGGTTGGGCGGAACACCATATATTTT,CASSLRTGVGRNTIYF
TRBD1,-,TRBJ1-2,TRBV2,TGTGCCAGCAGCCCCGATGTGGACAGGACCTATGGCTACACCTTC,CASSPDVDRTYGYTF
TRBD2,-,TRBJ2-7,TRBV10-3,TGTGCCACCGGGACTAGCGGGGGCGTATCCTACGAGCAGTACTTC,CATGTSGGVSYEQYF
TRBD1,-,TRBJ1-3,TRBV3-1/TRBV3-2,TGTGCCAGCAGCCAAACCATACAGGGGATCCGTGGAAACACCATATATTTT,CASSQTIQGIRGNTIYF
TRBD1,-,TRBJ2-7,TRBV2,TGTGCCAGCAGTGGGACAGGCTACGAGCAGTACTTC,CASSGTGYEQYF
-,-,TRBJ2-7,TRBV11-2,TGTGCCAGCACCTCAGGGGCAGAGCAGTACTTC,CASTSGAEQYF
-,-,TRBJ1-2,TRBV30,TGTGCCTGGAGTGTAATGCAGGGCTCTAACTATGGCTACACCTTC,CAWSVMQGSNYGYTF
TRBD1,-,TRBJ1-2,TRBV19,TGTGCCAGTAGTATAACAGGGGCCTGGGGTAACTATGGCTACACCTTC,CASSITGAWGNYGYTF
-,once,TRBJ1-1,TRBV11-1,TGTGCCAGCAGCTTACCCCACAGCAACACTGAAGCTTTCTTT,CASSLPHSNTEAFF
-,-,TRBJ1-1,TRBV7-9,TGTGCCAGCAGACCCGGGTGGGTGAACACTGAAGCTTTCTTT,CASRPGWVNTEAFF
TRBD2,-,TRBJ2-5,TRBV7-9,TGTGCCAGCAGCTTAAGAAGCGGGGGGCCGCAAGAGACCCAGTACTTC,CASSLRSGGPQETQYF
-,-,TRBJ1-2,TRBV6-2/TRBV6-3,TGTGCCAGCAGTTACCCATCCCGTTACACAGGGATGGGCGACTATGGCTACACCTTC,CASSYPSRYTGMGDYGYTF
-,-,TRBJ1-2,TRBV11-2,TGTGCCAGCAGCCCGATCCAGGGGTTGTCGGGAGGCTACACCTTC,CASSPIQGLSGGYTF
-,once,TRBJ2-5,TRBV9,TGTGCCAGCAGCGTAGCGCCTAGCCCCTCAGAGACCCAGTACTTC,CASSVAPSPSETQYF
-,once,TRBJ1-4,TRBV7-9,TGTGCCAGCTTCGGGCGGGATGAAAAACTGTTTTTT,CASFGRDEKLFF
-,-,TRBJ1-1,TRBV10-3,TGTGCCATCAGTGAGACACGGAACACTGAAGCTTTCTTT,CAISETRNTEAFF
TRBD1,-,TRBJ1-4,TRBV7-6,TGTGCCAGCAGCCACGGACAGGGAGCGGAAAAACTGTTTTTT,CASSHGQGAEKLFF
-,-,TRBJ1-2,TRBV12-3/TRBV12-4,TGTGCCAGCAGTACAGGGAGCACCTATGGCTACACCTTC,CASSTGSTYGYTF
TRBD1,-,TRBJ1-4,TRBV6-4,TGTGCCAGCACCAAAGGGGGACAGGGGTGGGAAAAACTGTTTTTT,CASTKGGQGWEKLFF
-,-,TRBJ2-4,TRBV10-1,TGCGCCAACTTCGAGGAGGAGGGGACGGCCAAAAACATTCAGTACTTC,CANFEEEGTAKNIQYF
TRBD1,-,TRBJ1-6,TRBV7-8,TGTGCCAGCAGCTTAGAAACGGGACAGGGAAATTCACCCCTCCACTTT,CASSLETGQGNSPLHF
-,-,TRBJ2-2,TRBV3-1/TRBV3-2,TGTGCCAGCAGCCAGGGACAATCTAACACCGGGGAGCTGTTTTTT,CASSQGQSNTGELFF
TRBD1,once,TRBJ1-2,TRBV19,TGTGCCAGTAGTCAACAGGACAGGGGGTATGGCTACACCTTC,CASSQQDRGYGYTF
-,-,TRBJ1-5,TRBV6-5,TGTGCCAGCAGGACGGGGGGATTAAGCAATCAGCCCCAGCATTTT,CASRTGGLSNQPQHF
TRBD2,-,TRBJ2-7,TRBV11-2,TGTGCCAGCAGCCAGGCGGGGGGGCAGTACTTC,CASSQAGGQYF
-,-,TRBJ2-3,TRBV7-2,TGTGCCAGCAGCTCCTTTGGGGCCGCGGCAGATACGCAGTATTTT,CASSSFGAAADTQYF
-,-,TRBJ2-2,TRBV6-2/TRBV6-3,TGTGCCAGCAGTTCGGGGAACACCGGGGAGCTGTTTTTT,CASSSGNTGELFF
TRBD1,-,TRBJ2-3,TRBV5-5,TGTGCCAGCAGCTTGGGTCGGGGGACAGGGAGCACAGATACGCAGTATTTT,CASSLGRGTGSTDTQYF
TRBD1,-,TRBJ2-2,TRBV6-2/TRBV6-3,TGTGCCAGCAGTTATCATCCTCCCGGGACAGGGGGCACCGGGGAGCTGTTTTTT,CASSYHPPGTGGTGELFF
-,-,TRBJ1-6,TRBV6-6,TGTGCCAGCACACCTCAGGGGAACAATAATTCACCCCTCCACTTT,CASTPQGNNNSPLHF
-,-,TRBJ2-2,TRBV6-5,TGTGCCAGCAGTTACTCTATCTCCACCGGGGAGCTGTTTTTT,CASSYSISTGELFF
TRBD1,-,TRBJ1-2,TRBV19,TGTGCCAGTAGTATAGATCGGGACAGCCTGCCCGGCTACACCTTC,CASSIDRDSLPGYTF
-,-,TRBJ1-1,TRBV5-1,TGCGCCAGCTCTAGTTTGCAGAACACTGAAGCTTTCTTT,CASSSLQNTEAFF
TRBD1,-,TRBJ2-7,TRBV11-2,TGTGCCAGCAGCTTATTAGACGGGACAGGGGTATACGAGCAGTACTTC,CASSLLDGTGVYEQYF
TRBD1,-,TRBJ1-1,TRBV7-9,TGTGCCAGCAGCCGCCCCTACCAGGGGGCGAACACTGAAGCTTTCTTT,CASSRPYQGANTEAFF
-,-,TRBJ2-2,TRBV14,TGTGCCAGCAACGGGAGGGGACAGATAAACACCGGGGAGCTGTTTTTT,CASNGRGQINTGELFF
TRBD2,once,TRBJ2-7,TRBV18,TGTGCCAGCTCACAATCCGGGACTAGGGGACTACGACGGCAGTACTTC,CASSQSGTRGLRRQYF
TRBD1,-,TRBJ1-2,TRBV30,TGTGCCTGGAGTGTAACAGGGGGCTCTGGCTACACCTTC,CAWSVTGGSGYTF